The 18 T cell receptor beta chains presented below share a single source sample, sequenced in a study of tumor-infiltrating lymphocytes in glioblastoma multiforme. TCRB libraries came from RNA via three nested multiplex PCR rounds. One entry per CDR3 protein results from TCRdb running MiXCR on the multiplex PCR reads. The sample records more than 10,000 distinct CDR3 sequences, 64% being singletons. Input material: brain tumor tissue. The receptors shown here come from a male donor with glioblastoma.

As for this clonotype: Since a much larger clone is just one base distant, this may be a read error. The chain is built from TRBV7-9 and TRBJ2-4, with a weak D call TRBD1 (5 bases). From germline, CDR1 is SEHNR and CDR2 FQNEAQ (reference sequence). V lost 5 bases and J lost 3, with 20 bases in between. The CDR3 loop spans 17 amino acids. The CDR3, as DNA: TGTGCCAGCAGCGATACAACTACAGGTATAGTCAAAAACATTCAGTACTTC. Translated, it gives CASSDTTTGIVKNIQYF.

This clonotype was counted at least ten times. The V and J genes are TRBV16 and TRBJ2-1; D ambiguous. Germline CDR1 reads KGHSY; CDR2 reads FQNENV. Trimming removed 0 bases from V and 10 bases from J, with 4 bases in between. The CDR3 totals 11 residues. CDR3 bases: TGTGCCAGCAGCCAATCGAGGGAGCAGTTCTTC. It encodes CASSQSREQFF.

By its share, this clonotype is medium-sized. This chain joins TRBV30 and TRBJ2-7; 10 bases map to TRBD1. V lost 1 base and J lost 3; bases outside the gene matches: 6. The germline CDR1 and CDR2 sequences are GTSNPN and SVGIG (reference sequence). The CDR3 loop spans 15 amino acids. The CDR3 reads CAWSGGTGAGYEQYF. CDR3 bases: TGTGCCTGGAGTGGAGGGACAGGGGCCGGCTACGAGCAGTACTTC.

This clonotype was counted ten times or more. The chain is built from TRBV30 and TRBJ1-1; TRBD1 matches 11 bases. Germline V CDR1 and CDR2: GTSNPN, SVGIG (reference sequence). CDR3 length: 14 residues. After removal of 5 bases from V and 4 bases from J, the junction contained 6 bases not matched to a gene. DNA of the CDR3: TGTGCCTGGTTTCCCGGGACAGGGGGCACTGAAGCTTTCTTT. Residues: CAWFPGTGGTEAFF.

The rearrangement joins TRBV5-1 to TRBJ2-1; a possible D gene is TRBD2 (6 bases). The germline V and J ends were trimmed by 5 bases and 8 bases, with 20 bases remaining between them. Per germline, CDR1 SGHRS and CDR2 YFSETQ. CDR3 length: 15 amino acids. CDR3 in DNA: TGCGCCAGCAGAGTACGGGGGAATGATCAGGATGAGCAGTTCTTC. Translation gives CASRVRGNDQDEQFF.

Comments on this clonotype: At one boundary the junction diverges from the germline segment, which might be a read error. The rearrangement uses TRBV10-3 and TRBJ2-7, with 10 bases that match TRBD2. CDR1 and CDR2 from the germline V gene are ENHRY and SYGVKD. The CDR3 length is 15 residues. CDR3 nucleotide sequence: TGTGCCATTAGTGACATACTAGCGGGAACCCACGAGCAGTACTTC. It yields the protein CAISDILAGTHEQYF.

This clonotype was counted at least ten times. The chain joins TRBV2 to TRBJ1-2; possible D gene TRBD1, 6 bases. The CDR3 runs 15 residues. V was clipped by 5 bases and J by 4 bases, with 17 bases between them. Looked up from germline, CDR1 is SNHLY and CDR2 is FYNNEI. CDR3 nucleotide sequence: TGTGCCAGCAGTATATCTCAGGGGCCGGGCTATGGCTACACCTTC. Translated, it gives CASSISQGPGYGYTF.

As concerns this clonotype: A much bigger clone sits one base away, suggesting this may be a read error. CDR3 sequence reads: CSARPLNEQFF. The CDR3 DNA follows: TGCAGTGCTAGACCCCTCAATGAGCAGTTCTTC. V and J are TRBV20-1 and TRBJ2-1; the D is unclear. The CDR3 has 11 residues. V lost 2 bases, J lost 6 bases, and 5 bases lay in between. Germline lookup yields CDR1 DFQATT and CDR2 SNEGSKA (reference sequence).

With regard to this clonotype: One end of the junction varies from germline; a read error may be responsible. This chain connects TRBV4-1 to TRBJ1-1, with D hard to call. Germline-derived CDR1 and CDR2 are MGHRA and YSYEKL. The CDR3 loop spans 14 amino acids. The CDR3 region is CASSQDKLLTEAFF. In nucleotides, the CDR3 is TGCGCTAGCAGCCAAGATAAGTTACTCACTGAAGCTTTCTTT.

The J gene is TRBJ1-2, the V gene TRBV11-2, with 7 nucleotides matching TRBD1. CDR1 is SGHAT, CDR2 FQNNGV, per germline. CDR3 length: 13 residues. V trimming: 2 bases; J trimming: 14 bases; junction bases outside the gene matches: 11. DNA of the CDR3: TGTGCCAGCAGCTTACATTTGGACAGGACCAAAACCTTC. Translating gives CASSLHLDRTKTF.

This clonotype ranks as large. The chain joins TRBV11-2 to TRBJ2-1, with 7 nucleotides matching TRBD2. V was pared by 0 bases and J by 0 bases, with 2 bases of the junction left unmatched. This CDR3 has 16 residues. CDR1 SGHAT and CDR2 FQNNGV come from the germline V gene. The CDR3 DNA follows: TGTGCCAGCAGCTTAGATTTAGCGGGCTCCTACAATGAGCAGTTCTTC. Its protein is CASSLDLAGSYNEQFF.

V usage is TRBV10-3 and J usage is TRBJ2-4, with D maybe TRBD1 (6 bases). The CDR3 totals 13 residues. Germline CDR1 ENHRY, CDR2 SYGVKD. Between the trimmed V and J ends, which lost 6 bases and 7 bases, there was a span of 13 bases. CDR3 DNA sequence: TGTGCCATCAGCGAAGACAGGAGGAACATTCAGTACTTC. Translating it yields CAISEDRRNIQYF.

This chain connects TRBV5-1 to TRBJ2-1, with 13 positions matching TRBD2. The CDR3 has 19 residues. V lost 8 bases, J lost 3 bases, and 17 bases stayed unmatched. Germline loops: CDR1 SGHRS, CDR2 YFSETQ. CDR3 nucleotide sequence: TGCGCCAGGAGCACTGTCCCGAGACTAGCGGGGGGAGACTACAATGAGCAGTTCTTC. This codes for CARSTVPRLAGGDYNEQFF.

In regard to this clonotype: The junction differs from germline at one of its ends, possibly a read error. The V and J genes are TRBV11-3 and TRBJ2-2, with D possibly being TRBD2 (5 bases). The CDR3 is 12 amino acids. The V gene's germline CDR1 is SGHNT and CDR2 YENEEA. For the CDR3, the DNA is TGTGCCAGCAGCTTACGGCCCGGGGAGCTGTTTTTC. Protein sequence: CASSLRPGELFF. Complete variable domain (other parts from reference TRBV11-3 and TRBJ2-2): EAGVVQSPRYKIIEKKQPVAFWCNPISGHNTLYWYLQNLGQGPELLIRYENEEAVDDSQLPKDRFSAERLKGVDSTLKIQPAELGDSAVYLCASSLRPGELFFGEGSRLTVL.

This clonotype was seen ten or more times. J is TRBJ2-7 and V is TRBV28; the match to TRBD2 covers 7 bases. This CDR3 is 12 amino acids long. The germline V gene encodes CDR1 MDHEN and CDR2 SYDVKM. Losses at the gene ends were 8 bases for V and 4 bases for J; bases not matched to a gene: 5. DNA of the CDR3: TGTGCCAGCGCGGGAGTTCGGTACGAGCAGTACTTC. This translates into CASAGVRYEQYF.

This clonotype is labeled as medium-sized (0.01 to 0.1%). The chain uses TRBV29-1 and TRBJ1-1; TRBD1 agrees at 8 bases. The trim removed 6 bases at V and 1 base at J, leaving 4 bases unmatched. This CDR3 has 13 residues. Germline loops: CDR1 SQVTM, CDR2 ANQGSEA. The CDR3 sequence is CSVTGTGNTEAFF. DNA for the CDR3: TGCAGCGTCACCGGGACAGGGAACACTGAAGCTTTCTTT.

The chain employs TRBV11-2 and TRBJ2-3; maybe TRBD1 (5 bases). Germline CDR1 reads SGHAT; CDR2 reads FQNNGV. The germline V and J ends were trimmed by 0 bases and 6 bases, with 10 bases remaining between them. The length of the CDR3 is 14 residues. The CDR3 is CASSLDGAPDTQYF. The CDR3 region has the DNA TGTGCCAGCAGCTTAGATGGGGCACCGGATACGCAGTATTTT. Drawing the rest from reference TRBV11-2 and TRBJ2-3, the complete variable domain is EAGVAQSPRYKIIEKRQSVAFWCNPISGHATLYWYQQILGQGPKLLIQFQNNGVVDDSQLPKDRFSAERLKGVDSTLKIQPAKLEDSAVYLCASSLDGAPDTQYFGPGTRLTVL.

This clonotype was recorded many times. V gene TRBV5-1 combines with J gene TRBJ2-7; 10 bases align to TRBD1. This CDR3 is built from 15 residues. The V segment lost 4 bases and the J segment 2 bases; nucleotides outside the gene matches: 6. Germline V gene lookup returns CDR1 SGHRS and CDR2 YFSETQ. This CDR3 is CASSGGQGRTYEQYF. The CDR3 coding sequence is TGCGCCAGCAGCGGGGGACAGGGGCGGACCTACGAGCAGTACTTC.